This TCR beta chain is drawn from a study of blood T cell repertoires in COVID-19. Study as a whole: The United States, Italy and Spain were the sources of the acute and convalescent COVID-19 samples. PBMCs, B-cell-depleted T cells, or T cells were the source of the cDNA or gDNA that made up the material.

Authors' data handling: Reference gene primer amplification gave nucleated cell count estimates. Method: immunoSEQ multiplex PCR; TCRdb's copy keeps in-frame clones and lacks some. V and J calls and clone size are as listed in that table; D and trimming were resolved from the DNA. The data contain about 98,000 clones, roughly 82% of them singletons. With V trimmed by 0 bases and J by 6 bases, 8 bases remained unmatched. CDR1 and CDR2 from the germline V gene are MNHNY and SVGAGI (reference sequence). The CDR3 has 16 residues. Sequences were obtained from peripheral blood. The chain employs TRBV6-6 and TRBJ1-5, with 7 bases that match TRBD1. The source of this sequence is a man between 65 and 80 years old with active or convalescent COVID-19. This CDR3 reads CASSYSLYRGSQPQHF. Written as DNA, the CDR3 is TGTGCCAGCAGTTACTCCCTCTACAGGGGTAGTCAGCCCCAGCATTTT.